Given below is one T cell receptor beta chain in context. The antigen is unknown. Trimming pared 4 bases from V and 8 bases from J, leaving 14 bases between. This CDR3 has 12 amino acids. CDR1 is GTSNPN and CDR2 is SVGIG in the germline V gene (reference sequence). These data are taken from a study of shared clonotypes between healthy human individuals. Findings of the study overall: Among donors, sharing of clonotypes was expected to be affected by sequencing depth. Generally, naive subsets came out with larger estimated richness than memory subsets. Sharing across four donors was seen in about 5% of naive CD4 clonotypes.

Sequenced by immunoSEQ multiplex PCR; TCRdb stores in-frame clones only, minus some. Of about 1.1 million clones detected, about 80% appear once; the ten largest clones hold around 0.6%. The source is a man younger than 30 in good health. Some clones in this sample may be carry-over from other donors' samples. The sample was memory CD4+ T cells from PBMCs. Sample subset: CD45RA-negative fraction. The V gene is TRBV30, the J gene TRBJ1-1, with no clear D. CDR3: CAWIGPGVEAFF. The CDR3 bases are TGTGCCTGGATAGGGCCGGGCGTCGAAGCTTTCTTT.